Each of the 8 T cell receptor beta chains below was sequenced from the same sample in a study of blood T cell repertoires in COVID-19. Generated by immunoSEQ multiplex PCR, the TCRdb table keeps only in-frame clones and is missing some. Found here are some 370,000 clones, more than 75% of them singletons; the top ten hold about 10%. The sample taken for sequencing was peripheral blood. Receptors originate from a woman younger than 45 with COVID-19, enrolled during active disease.

This clone was counted once. V is TRBV15 and J is TRBJ2-7; TRBD1 might be the D (6 bases). The CDR3 spans 14 residues. CDR1 LNHNV and CDR2 YYDKDF come from the germline V gene (reference sequence). V lost 0 bases to trimming and J lost 3 bases, with 9 bases between them. The CDR3 nucleotides read TGTGCCACCAGCAGAGAAAACAGGGTCTACGAGCAGTACTTC. Translated: CATSRENRVYEQYF.

This sequence joins TRBV19 and TRBJ1-2; 7 positions agree with TRBD1. CDR1 is LNHDA, CDR2 SQIVND, per germline (reference sequence). CDR3 length: 14 residues. With V trimmed by 5 bases and J by 2 bases, 5 bases remained unmatched. The CDR3 loop is CASSSQGLNYGYTF. The CDR3 bases are TGTGCCAGTAGTTCACAGGGGTTGAACTATGGCTACACCTTC. Full variable domain (rest looked up from reference TRBV19 and TRBJ1-2): DGGITQSPKYLFRKEGQNVTLSCEQNLNHDAMYWYRQDPGQGLRLIYYSQIVNDFQKGDIAEGYSVSREKKESFPLTVTSAQKNPTAFYLCASSSQGLNYGYTFGSGTRLTVV.

The CDR3 DNA reads as TGTGCCTGGAGACGGGGGACAGTAAACACCGGGGAGCTGTTTTTT. Amino acid sequence: CAWRRGTVNTGELFF. The chain joins TRBV30 to TRBJ2-2, with D perhaps TRBD1 (7 bases). The CDR3 consists of 15 residues. Trimming pared 3 bases from V and 2 bases from J, leaving 13 bases between. Germline CDR1 reads GTSNPN; CDR2 reads SVGIG (reference sequence).

The sample holds a few counts of this clone. V and J are TRBV5-1 and TRBJ2-2; perhaps TRBD2 as D (5 bases). Trimming took 2 bases from V and 3 from J, leaving 14 bases between them. Germline V gene data show CDR1 as SGHRS and CDR2 as YFSETQ. The CDR3 is 16 residues long. The CDR3 reads CASSFLPGYYTGELFF. The CDR3 DNA reads TGCGCCAGCAGCTTCCTACCGGGGTATTACACCGGGGAGCTGTTTTTT.

The V gene is TRBV28, the J gene TRBJ2-5; D not certain. With 5 bases removed from V and 7 bases from J, the gap between germline ends came to 14 bases. CDR1 and CDR2 (germline): MDHEN, SYDVKM. This CDR3 contains 13 residues. The CDR3: CASSLQGTGTQYF. DNA of the CDR3: TGTGCCAGCAGTCTACAAGGCACGGGGACCCAGTACTTC. Full variable domain (rest looked up from reference TRBV28 and TRBJ2-5): DVKVTQSSRYLVKRTGEKVFLECVQDMDHENMFWYRQDPGLGLRLIYFSYDVKMKEKGDIPEGYSVSREKKERFSLILESASTNQTSMYLCASSLQGTGTQYFGPGTRLLVL.

This clone was seen many times. J is TRBJ2-7 and V is TRBV27; TRBD2 matches 7 bases. The CDR3 is 14 residues long. J gave up 3 bases and V 3 bases, and 5 bases lay outside the gene matches. Germline loops: CDR1 MNHEY, CDR2 SMNVEV (reference sequence). In DNA form, the CDR3 reads TGTGCCAGCAGTTTCCGGACTAGTAGCTACGAGCAGTACTTC. Its protein product is CASSFRTSSYEQYF.

As DNA, the CDR3 is TGCGCCAGCAGCGCTGCGGGATTCAGCTCCTACGAGCAGTACTTC. Protein product: CASSAAGFSSYEQYF. The chain uses TRBV5-1 and TRBJ2-7; D might be TRBD2 (6 bases). V dropped 4 bases and J dropped 0 bases, with 14 bases sitting between them. The CDR3 consists of 15 residues. Germline CDR1 and CDR2: SGHRS and YFSETQ. Based on the CDR3 plus reference TRBV5-1 and TRBJ2-7, the full variable domain is KAGVTQTPRYLIKTRGQQVTLSCSPISGHRSVSWYQQTPGQGLQFLFEYFSETQRNKGNFPGRFSGRQFSNSRSEMNVSTLELGDSALYLCASSAAGFSSYEQYFGPGTRLTVT.

The chain links TRBV6-2 or TRBV6-3 to TRBJ1-5; 10 nucleotides line up with TRBD1. The CDR3 runs 15 residues. The germline CDR1 and CDR2 sequences are MNHEY and SVGEGT. The V segment lost 6 bases and the J segment 8 bases; nucleotides outside the gene matches: 10. CDR3 nucleotide sequence: TGTGCCAGCAGCAGGCCGGGACAGGGGTTGGAGCCCCAGCATTTT. Its protein product is CASSRPGQGLEPQHF.